Sequencing of this TCR beta chain was carried out in a study of T cells in Graves' hyperthyroidism and ophthalmopathy. Study-wide findings and caveats: Most thyroid-expanded clonotypes above 0.001 were also found in blood. It was a median approximately 6.9 months before onset that the model predicted ophthalmopathy.

Hyperthyroidism was newly diagnosed in patients aged 18 to 65 (duration under 2 months). RNA transcripts provided the source from which TCR beta CDR3 regions were amplified. HTBI primers were the set used in a first-round RT-PCR of the TCR CDR3. TCRdb re-analysed the multiplex PCR reads in MiXCR, keeping a single row per CDR3 protein. The table includes about 720,000 distinct CDR3 sequences, around 15% detected once. This clonotype was seen more than once but under ten times. Its specificity is unknown. Germline lookup yields CDR1 MNHNS and CDR2 SASEGT. Deletions cut 4 bases from V and 0 bases from J, with 9 bases between. The CDR3 extends over 15 amino acids.

V usage is TRBV6-1 and J usage is TRBJ1-4; maybe TRBD1 (5 bases). Sequenced sample: blood. The sequence was collected from a man in his late teens or twenties with Graves' hyperthyroidism. The CDR3 is CASSGDRATNEKLFF. The CDR3 DNA reads TGTGCCAGCAGTGGAGACAGAGCAACTAATGAAAAACTGTTTTTT.